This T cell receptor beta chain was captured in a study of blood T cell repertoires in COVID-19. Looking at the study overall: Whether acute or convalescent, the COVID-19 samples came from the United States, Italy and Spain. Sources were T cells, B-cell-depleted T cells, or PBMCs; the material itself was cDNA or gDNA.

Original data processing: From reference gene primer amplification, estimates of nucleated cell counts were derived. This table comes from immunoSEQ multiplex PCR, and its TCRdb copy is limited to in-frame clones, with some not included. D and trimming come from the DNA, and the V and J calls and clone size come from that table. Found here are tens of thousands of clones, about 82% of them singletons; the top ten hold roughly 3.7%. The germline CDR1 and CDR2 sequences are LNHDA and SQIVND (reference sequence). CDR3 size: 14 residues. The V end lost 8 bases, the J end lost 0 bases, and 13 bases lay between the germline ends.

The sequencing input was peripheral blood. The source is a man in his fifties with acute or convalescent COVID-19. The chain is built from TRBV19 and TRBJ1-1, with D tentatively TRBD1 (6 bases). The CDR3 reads CASSQRGLNTEAFF. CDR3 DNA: TGTGCCAGTTCCCAAAGGGGGTTGAACACTGAAGCTTTCTTT. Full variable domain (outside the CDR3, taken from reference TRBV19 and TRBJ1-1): DGGITQSPKYLFRKEGQNVTLSCEQNLNHDAMYWYRQDPGQGLRLIYYSQIVNDFQKGDIAEGYSVSREKKESFPLTVTSAQKNPTAFYLCASSQRGLNTEAFFGQGTRLTVV.